The 29 T cell receptor beta chains reported below all come from one sample, sequenced in a study of blood T cell repertoires in COVID-19. TCRdb keeps only in-frame clones here, not all; method: immunoSEQ multiplex PCR. This sample carries 95,000 to 100,000 clones, about 90% of them seen once, and the ten largest clones take 11%. Material for sequencing was peripheral blood. The receptor source for this set is a woman aged 25 to 39 with acute or convalescent COVID-19.

V gene TRBV27 combines with J gene TRBJ1-5; 7 nucleotides agree with TRBD1. V was clipped by 5 bases and J by 7 bases; unmatched bases: 14. Germline CDR1 and CDR2: MNHEY and SMNVEV (reference sequence). CDR3 length equals 16 residues. Written as DNA, the CDR3 is TGTGCCAGCAGTCTAACAGGGGAAGGTAGTTGGCAGCCCCAGCATTTT. As protein: CASSLTGEGSWQPQHF.

The chain joins TRBV2 to TRBJ1-5; 9 bases match TRBD1. Unmatched junction bases numbered 7, after V lost 9 bases and J lost 4 bases. This CDR3 is 14 amino acids long. In germline, CDR1 is SNHLY, CDR2 FYNNEI. CDR3 region: CASTDRGGNQPQHF. The CDR3 DNA is TGTGCCAGTACGGACAGGGGCGGGAATCAGCCCCAGCATTTT.

The chain uses TRBV11-2 and TRBJ2-1, with 8 nucleotides matching TRBD2. Germline V CDR1 and CDR2: SGHAT, FQNNGV. The CDR3 runs to 16 residues. Losses at the gene ends were 1 base for V and 4 bases for J; bases not matched to a gene: 6. The CDR3 bases are TGTGCCAGCAGCTTAGCGGGGGGGTCTCTGTACAATGAGCAGTTCTTC. Translating it yields CASSLAGGSLYNEQFF.

V usage is TRBV28 and J usage is TRBJ2-3, with 9 positions matching TRBD2. Germline V gene lookup returns CDR1 MDHEN and CDR2 SYDVKM. This CDR3 is built from 15 residues. The junction had 10 bases not matched to a gene; V was cut back by 8 bases and J by 4 bases. The chain's CDR3 is CASQRAGGSSDTQYF. As DNA, the CDR3 is TGTGCCAGCCAGCGGGCGGGGGGGAGTTCAGATACGCAGTATTTT.

The V and J genes are TRBV7-9 and TRBJ1-2; D is ambiguous. V lost 5 bases to trimming and J lost 3 bases, with 13 bases between them. The CDR3 spans 14 residues. Germline V gene data show CDR1 as SEHNR and CDR2 as FQNEAQ (reference sequence). This chain's CDR3 is CASSLRESHYGYTF. The CDR3 region has the DNA TGTGCCAGCAGCCTCCGGGAAAGTCACTATGGCTACACCTTC.

The V call is TRBV7-8, the J call TRBJ1-1, with 9 bases lining up with TRBD1. This CDR3 has 16 residues. CDR1 and CDR2 from the germline V gene are SGHVS and FQNEAQ. V shed 5 bases, J shed 1 base, and the junction held 8 bases outside the gene matches. The CDR3 nucleotides are TGTGCCAGCAGCCGCCCCAGGGACAGGGCGAACACTGAAGCTTTCTTT. The encoded protein is CASSRPRDRANTEAFF.

In its sample, this clone is medium-sized (0.01 to 0.1%). The CDR3 here is CASSPEGVQPLHF. The DNA for the CDR3 is TGTGCCAGCAGCCCCGAGGGGGTCCAGCCCCTCCACTTT. The chain employs TRBV7-9 and TRBJ1-6; D might be TRBD1 (6 bases). The CDR3 contains 13 residues. Trimming took off 5 bases at V and 13 bases at J, with 15 bases between the two ends. CDR1 is SEHNR, CDR2 FQNEAQ, per germline (reference sequence).

The V call is TRBV20-1, the J call TRBJ2-7; D possibly corresponds to TRBD1 (5 bases). CDR3 length: 11 residues. Germline loops: CDR1 DFQATT, CDR2 SNEGSKA (reference sequence). The V end lost 5 bases, the J end lost 5 bases, and 10 bases lay between the germline ends. The DNA of the CDR3 is TGCAGTGCTGAAAACAGGAACGAGCAGTACTTC. Amino acid sequence: CSAENRNEQYF.

This chain connects TRBV29-1 to TRBJ2-5; the D is unclear. Trimming left V 4 bases short and J 1 base short, with 4 bases between. Germline CDR1 SQVTM, CDR2 ANQGSEA. This CDR3 has 11 amino acids. CDR3 in amino acids: CSVASQETQYF. In DNA form, the CDR3 reads TGCAGCGTTGCCAGCCAAGAGACCCAGTACTTC.

The chain has TRBV6-5 and TRBJ1-2; D not resolved. V shed 2 bases and J shed 0 bases, with 4 bases lying between them. The CDR3 is made up of 13 amino acids. Germline values: CDR1 MNHEY, CDR2 SVGAGI. The CDR3 nucleotides are TGTGCCAGCAGTTACAGAGCTAACTATGGCTACACCTTC. The encoded protein is CASSYRANYGYTF.

This clone was observed a single time. This chain uses TRBV28 with TRBJ1-2; maybe TRBD1 (5 bases). Trimming took off 2 bases at V and 7 bases at J, with 14 bases between the two ends. The CDR3 loop spans 14 amino acids. In germline, CDR1 is MDHEN, CDR2 SYDVKM. CDR3 residues: CASSLSDSILGYTF. The CDR3 bases are TGTGCCAGCAGTTTAAGCGACAGTATCCTTGGCTACACCTTC.

This chain joins TRBV28 and TRBJ1-2; 7 bases line up with TRBD1. Germline V gene lookup returns CDR1 MDHEN and CDR2 SYDVKM. The CDR3 covers 13 residues. V shed 6 bases and J 6 bases; nucleotides not matched to a gene: 7. The CDR3: CASSQDRIHGYTF. The CDR3 DNA reads as TGTGCCAGCAGCCAGGACAGGATTCATGGCTACACCTTC.

The genes are TRBV6-2 or TRBV6-3 and TRBJ2-7, with a weak D call TRBD1 (5 bases). Germline CDR1 reads MNHEY; CDR2 reads SVGEGT. Between the trimmed V and J ends, which lost 5 bases and 2 bases, there was a span of 13 bases. CDR3 length: 14 amino acids. CDR3 DNA: TGTGCCAGCAGTCAGACAGCCACTACCTACGAGCAGTACTTC. Translation: CASSQTATTYEQYF.

The V and J genes are TRBV6-5 and TRBJ1-4, with TRBD1 identical over 8 bases. The CDR3 runs 13 residues. V lost 6 bases, J lost 5 bases, and 2 bases stayed unmatched. The germline CDR1 and CDR2 sequences are MNHEY and SVGAGI. CDR3 region: CASRTGDNEKLFF. As DNA, the CDR3 is TGTGCCAGCAGGACAGGGGACAATGAAAAACTGTTTTTT.

This chain joins TRBV30 and TRBJ1-5; no firm D call. The V gene's germline CDR1 is GTSNPN and CDR2 SVGIG (reference sequence). V dropped 0 bases and J dropped 1 base, with 16 bases sitting between them. There are 17 residues in the CDR3. The CDR3 DNA follows: TGTGCCTGGAGTGTATCCCGCGCGGCACCGAGCAATCAGCCCCAGCATTTT. Its translation is CAWSVSRAAPSNQPQHF.

This chain joins TRBV5-6 and TRBJ1-2; 7 nucleotides align to TRBD1. Germline lookup yields CDR1 SGHDT and CDR2 YYEEEE. The CDR3 is 17 residues long. Trimming cost V 2 bases and J 6 bases; bases outside gene matches: 16. CDR3 sequence: CASSFGQVFAFRDGYTF. In nucleotides, the CDR3 is TGTGCCAGCAGCTTCGGACAGGTATTTGCCTTTAGGGATGGCTACACCTTC.

The chain employs TRBV10-1 and TRBJ2-7, with TRBD2 matching over 9 bases. V was clipped by 5 bases and J by 4 bases; unmatched bases: 3. CDR1 is WNHNN and CDR2 is SYGVQD in the germline V gene (reference sequence). The CDR3 spans 13 residues. For the CDR3, the DNA is TGCGCCAGCAGTCAAGCGGGGGGATACGAGCAGTACTTC. It yields the protein CASSQAGGYEQYF.

Comment on this clone: Other DNA sequences within the sample encode an identical CDR3. The CDR3 here is CAWSVYGNTEAFF. The DNA of the CDR3 is TGTGCCTGGAGTGTTTACGGGAACACTGAAGCTTTCTTT. This chain connects TRBV30 to TRBJ1-1; D gene unclear. V was clipped by 0 bases and J by 1 base, with 6 bases between them. The length of the CDR3 is 13 residues. CDR1 and CDR2 (germline): GTSNPN, SVGIG (reference sequence).

The chain couples TRBV11-3 to TRBJ1-1; 7 bases match TRBD1. The germline V gene encodes CDR1 SGHNT and CDR2 YENEEA. With 0 bases clipped from V and 5 bases from J, the junction kept 6 bases outside the gene matches. The CDR3 loop spans 15 amino acids. CDR3 region: CASSLEGARGTEAFF. The CDR3 nucleotides are TGTGCCAGCAGCTTAGAGGGGGCCAGGGGGACTGAAGCTTTCTTT. Based on the CDR3 plus reference TRBV11-3 and TRBJ1-1, the full variable domain is EAGVVQSPRYKIIEKKQPVAFWCNPISGHNTLYWYLQNLGQGPELLIRYENEEAVDDSQLPKDRFSAERLKGVDSTLKIQPAELGDSAVYLCASSLEGARGTEAFFGQGTRLTVV.

V is TRBV9 and J is TRBJ2-2; D might be TRBD1 (6 bases). V lost 4 bases and J lost 1, with 14 bases in between. This CDR3 has 16 residues. Germline CDR1 and CDR2: SGDLS and YYNGEE. This chain's CDR3 is CASSPRRGGNTGELFF. CDR3 DNA sequence: TGTGCCAGCAGCCCACGCCGAGGGGGGAACACCGGGGAGCTGTTTTTT.

In nucleotides, the CDR3 is TGTGCCAGCAGCCCCGACAGGGGGGATTCACCCCTCCACTTT. Protein: CASSPDRGDSPLHF. The chain uses TRBV6-5 and TRBJ1-6, with 9 bases lining up with TRBD1. The CDR3 is made up of 14 amino acids. Germline V CDR1 and CDR2: MNHEY, SVGAGI. Trimming cost V 6 bases and J 8 bases; bases outside gene matches: 5.

The chain carries TRBV15 and TRBJ1-1; 7 nucleotides line up with TRBD1. Germline trimming cut 5 bases from V and 6 bases from J; bases unmatched to any gene: 12. Germline loops: CDR1 LNHNV, CDR2 YYDKDF (reference sequence). CDR3 size: 15 residues. Written as DNA, the CDR3 is TGTGCCACCAGCTCCCGGGACAGACTCCGCTCTGAAGCTTTCTTT. Residues: CATSSRDRLRSEAFF.

The chain uses TRBV19 and TRBJ1-2; D is possibly TRBD1 (5 bases). V was cut by 4 bases and J by 8 bases, with 11 bases left in between. The CDR3 totals 12 residues. Germline V lookup: CDR1 LNHDA, CDR2 SQIVND (reference sequence). CDR3 protein: CASSRTTDGYTF. CDR3 bases: TGTGCCAGTAGTAGAACGACAGACGGCTACACCTTC.

The V call is TRBV30, the J call TRBJ1-2; 8 nucleotides agree with TRBD1. Looked up from germline, CDR1 is GTSNPN and CDR2 is SVGIG (reference sequence). Losses at the gene ends were 5 bases for V and 2 bases for J; bases not matched to a gene: 16. The CDR3 runs 17 residues. The CDR3 spells CAWEGGTGVRRNYGYTF. Here the CDR3 DNA reads TGTGCCTGGGAAGGTGGGACAGGCGTGCGTCGGAACTATGGCTACACCTTC.

This chain connects TRBV7-2 to TRBJ2-3; D gene uncertain. The length of the CDR3 is 13 residues. Germline CDR1 reads SGHTA; CDR2 reads FQGNSA. With 5 bases removed from V and 4 bases from J, the gap between germline ends came to 10 bases. The CDR3 spells CASSPWAADTQYF. In nucleotides, the CDR3 is TGTGCCAGCAGCCCCTGGGCCGCAGATACGCAGTATTTT.

The chain couples TRBV5-1 to TRBJ1-2, with a tentative D call TRBD1 (6 bases). The germline CDR1 and CDR2 sequences are SGHRS and YFSETQ. This CDR3 spans 15 amino acids. Deletions cut 1 base from V and 3 bases from J, with 13 bases between. DNA of the CDR3: TGCGCCAGCAGCTTGCAGGGGCATTATGACTATGGCTACACCTTC. Encoded protein: CASSLQGHYDYGYTF.

This chain links TRBV7-9 with TRBJ2-7, with D uncertain. The CDR3 is 12 amino acids. The V end was cut by 6 bases, the J end by 5 bases, with 11 bases between. CDR1 is SEHNR and CDR2 is FQNEAQ in the germline V gene (reference sequence). The CDR3 sequence: CASSRTLDEQYF. Here the CDR3 DNA reads TGTGCCAGCAGTCGTACTCTGGACGAGCAGTACTTC. The full variable domain, with the rest looked up from reference TRBV7-9 and TRBJ2-7, is DTGVSQNPRHKITKRGQNVTFRCDPISEHNRLYWYRQTLGQGPEFLTYFQNEAQLEKSRLLSDRFSAERPKGSFSTLEIQRTEQGDSAMYLCASSRTLDEQYFGPGTRLTVT.

The V and J genes are TRBV9 and TRBJ1-1, with D maybe TRBD1 (5 bases). V lost 0 bases and J lost 1, with 7 bases in between. The CDR3 is 14 residues long. CDR1 and CDR2 from the germline V gene are SGDLS and YYNGEE. CDR3 loop: CASSVAQGNTEAFF. The CDR3 nucleotides are TGTGCCAGCAGCGTAGCTCAGGGGAACACTGAAGCTTTCTTT.

This clone appeared a single time. The CDR3 sequence is CASNGGGQAGNTIYF. CDR3 nucleotide sequence: TGTGCCAGCAACGGGGGTGGGCAGGCTGGAAACACCATATATTTT. V gene TRBV28 combines with J gene TRBJ1-3, with a possible D match to TRBD1 (5 bases). The germline V gene has CDR1 MDHEN and CDR2 SYDVKM. Trimming cost V 7 bases and J 2 bases, with 15 bases left between them. The CDR3 extends over 15 amino acids.